The sequence of this T cell receptor beta chain was determined in a study of blood T cell repertoires in COVID-19. Study summary: Researchers got acute and convalescent COVID-19 samples from the United States, Italy and Spain. PBMCs, B-cell-depleted T cells, or T cells provided the cDNA or gDNA that made up the material.

The CDR3 contains 15 residues. Trimming shortened V by 0 bases and J by 9 bases, and 15 bases separated the two germline ends. Germline V gene data show CDR1 as LGHNA and CDR2 as YNFKEQ. As handled by the study authors: Reference gene primer amplification gave nucleated cell count estimates. Profiling relied on immunoSEQ multiplex PCR, and the TCRdb table lists in-frame clones only, not all of them. V and J calls and clone size are copied from that table; D and trimming were computed from the DNA. The sample yields about 180,000 clones, around 85% seen once. The sequenced material came from peripheral blood. The gene calls are TRBV4-2 and TRBJ2-1, with a possible D match to TRBD2 (6 bases). The TCR originated in an elderly man with COVID-19, enrolled during active disease. In DNA form, the CDR3 reads TGTGCCAGCAGCCAAGACCATCTTGCGGGGCGTGAGCAGTTCTTC. The encoded protein is CASSQDHLAGREQFF.